This T cell receptor (beta chain) was recovered during a study of blood T cells in healthy people across ages. On the study more broadly: The capture of about one barcoded beta molecule per two T cells was achieved by template switching.

Primed by a sample-barcoded 5' primer and a J-beta primer mix, a second PCR proceeded for 7 to 11 cycles. Each CDR3 protein gets one entry after TCRdb re-called the 5' RACE reads with MiXCR. Seen here are about 900,000 distinct CDR3 sequences, 55% to 65% observed once, and the top ten hold 25% to 35%. The CDR3 has 11 residues. The germline CDR1 and CDR2 sequences are SQVTM and ANQGSEA. The sequence was obtained from a man between 25 and 39 years old in good health. Source material: blood. This chain uses TRBV29-1 with TRBJ2-5; D is uncertain. The end of the DNA is better explained by TRBJ2-7, so the J call may be wrong. Written as DNA, the CDR3 is TGCAGCGTTGCAACCGGATACGAGCAGTACTTC. It yields the protein CSVATGYEQYF.